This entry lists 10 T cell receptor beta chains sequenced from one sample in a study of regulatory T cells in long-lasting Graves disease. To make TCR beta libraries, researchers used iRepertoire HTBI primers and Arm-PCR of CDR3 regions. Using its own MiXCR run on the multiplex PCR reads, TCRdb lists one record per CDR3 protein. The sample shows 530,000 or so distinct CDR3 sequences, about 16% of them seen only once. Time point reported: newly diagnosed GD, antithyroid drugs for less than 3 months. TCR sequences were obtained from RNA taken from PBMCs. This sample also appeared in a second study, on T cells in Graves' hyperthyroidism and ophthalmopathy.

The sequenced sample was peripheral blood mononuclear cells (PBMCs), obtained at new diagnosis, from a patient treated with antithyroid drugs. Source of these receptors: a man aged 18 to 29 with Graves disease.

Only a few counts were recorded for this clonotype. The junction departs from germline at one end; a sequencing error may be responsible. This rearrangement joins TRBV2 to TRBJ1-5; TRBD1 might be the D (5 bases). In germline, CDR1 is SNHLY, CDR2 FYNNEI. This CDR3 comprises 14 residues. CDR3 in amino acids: CASRDLMGNQLQHF. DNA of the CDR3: TGTGCCAGCCGGGACTTAATGGGCAATCAGCTCCAGCATTTT.

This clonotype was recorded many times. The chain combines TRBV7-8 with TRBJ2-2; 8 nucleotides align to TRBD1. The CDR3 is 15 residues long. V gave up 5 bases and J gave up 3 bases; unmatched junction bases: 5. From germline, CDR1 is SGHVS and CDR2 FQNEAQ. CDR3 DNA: TGTGCCAGCAGCCCAGGGGGCAGGGACACCGGGGAGCTGTTTTTT. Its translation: CASSPGGRDTGELFF. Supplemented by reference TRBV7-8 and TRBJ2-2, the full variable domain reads GAGVSQSPRYKVAKRGQDVALRCDPISGHVSLFWYQQALGQGPEFLTYFQNEAQLDKSGLPSDRFFAERPEGSVSTLKIQRTQQEDSAVYLCASSPGGRDTGELFFGEGSRLTVL.

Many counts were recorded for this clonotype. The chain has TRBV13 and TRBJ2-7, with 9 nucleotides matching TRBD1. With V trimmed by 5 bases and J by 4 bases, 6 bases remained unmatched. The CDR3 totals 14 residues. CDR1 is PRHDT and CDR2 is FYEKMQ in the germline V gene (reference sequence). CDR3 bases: TGTGCCAGCAGCGTGGGACAGGGTAGGTACGAGCAGTACTTC. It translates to CASSVGQGRYEQYF.

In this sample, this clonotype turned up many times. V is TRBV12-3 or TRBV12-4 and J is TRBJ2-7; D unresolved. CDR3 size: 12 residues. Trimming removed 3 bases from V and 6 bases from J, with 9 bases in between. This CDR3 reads CASSFSTGEQYF. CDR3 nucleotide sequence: TGTGCCAGCAGTTTTAGTACGGGCGAGCAGTACTTC.

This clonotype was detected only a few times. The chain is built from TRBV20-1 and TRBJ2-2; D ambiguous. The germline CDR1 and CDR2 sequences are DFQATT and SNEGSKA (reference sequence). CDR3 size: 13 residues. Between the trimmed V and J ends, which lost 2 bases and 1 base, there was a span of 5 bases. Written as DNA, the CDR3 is TGCAGTGCTAGACCTAGGAACACCGGGGAGCTGTTTTTT. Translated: CSARPRNTGELFF.

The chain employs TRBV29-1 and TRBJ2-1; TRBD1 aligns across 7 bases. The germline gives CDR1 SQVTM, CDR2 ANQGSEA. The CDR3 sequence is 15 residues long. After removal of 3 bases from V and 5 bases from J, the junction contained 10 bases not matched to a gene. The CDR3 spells CSVELEQGKDNEQFF. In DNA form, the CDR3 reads TGCAGCGTTGAGTTAGAACAGGGGAAAGACAATGAGCAGTTCTTC.

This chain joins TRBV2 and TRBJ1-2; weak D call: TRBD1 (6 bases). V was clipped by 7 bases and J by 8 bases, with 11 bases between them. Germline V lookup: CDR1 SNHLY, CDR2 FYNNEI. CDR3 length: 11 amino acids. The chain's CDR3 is CASTRGEGYTF. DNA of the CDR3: TGTGCCAGCACCAGGGGTGAAGGCTACACCTTC.

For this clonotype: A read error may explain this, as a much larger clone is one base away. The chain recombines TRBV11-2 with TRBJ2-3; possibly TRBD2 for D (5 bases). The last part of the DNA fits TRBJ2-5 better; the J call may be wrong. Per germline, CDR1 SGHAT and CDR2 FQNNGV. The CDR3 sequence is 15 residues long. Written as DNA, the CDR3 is TGTGCCAGCAGCTTAGCTTACAGAGGGCGGAAGACCCAGTACTTC. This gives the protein CASSLAYRGRKTQYF.

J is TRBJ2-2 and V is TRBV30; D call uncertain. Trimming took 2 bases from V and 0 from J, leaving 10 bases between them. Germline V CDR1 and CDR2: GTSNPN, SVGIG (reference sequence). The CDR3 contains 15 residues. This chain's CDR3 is CAWSMTPANTGELFF. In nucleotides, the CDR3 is TGTGCCTGGAGTATGACACCCGCGAACACCGGGGAGCTGTTTTTT.

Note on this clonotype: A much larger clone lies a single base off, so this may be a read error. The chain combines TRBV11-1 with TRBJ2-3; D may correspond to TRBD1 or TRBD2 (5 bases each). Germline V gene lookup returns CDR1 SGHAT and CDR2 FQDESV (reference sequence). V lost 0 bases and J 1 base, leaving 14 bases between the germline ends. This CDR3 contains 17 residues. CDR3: CASSLARGPAGTDTQYF. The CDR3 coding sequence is TGTGCCAGCAGCTTAGCGAGGGGACCAGCAGGCACAGATACGCAGTATTTT.